This TCR beta chain was observed in a study of T cells in Graves' hyperthyroidism and ophthalmopathy. General study findings and limits: Before onset, by a median of around six months, the model predicted ophthalmopathy.

Researchers amplified the TCR beta CDR3 regions from RNA transcripts. An initial round of RT-PCR targeting the TCR CDR3 relied on the HTBI primer set. TCRdb re-called the multiplex PCR reads through MiXCR, storing one row per CDR3 protein. The profile covers approximately 590,000 distinct CDR3 sequences, with 15% to 17% appearing a single time and around 7.3% taken by the ten largest. Graves' hyperthyroidism was deemed stable given no ophthalmopathy progression within 18 months. This clonotype occurred many times. The antigen is not known. Germline values: CDR1 ENHRY, CDR2 SYGVKD. The CDR3 totals 13 residues. V was pared by 6 bases and J by 5 bases, with 5 bases of the junction left unmatched.

This receptor was obtained from a woman in her 30s with Graves' hyperthyroidism. Sequenced input: blood. This rearrangement joins TRBV10-3 to TRBJ2-7; 9 bases align to TRBD2. CDR3 nucleotides: TGTGCCATCAGGTCTAGCGGGAACGACGAGCAGTACTTC. It translates to CAIRSSGNDEQYF.